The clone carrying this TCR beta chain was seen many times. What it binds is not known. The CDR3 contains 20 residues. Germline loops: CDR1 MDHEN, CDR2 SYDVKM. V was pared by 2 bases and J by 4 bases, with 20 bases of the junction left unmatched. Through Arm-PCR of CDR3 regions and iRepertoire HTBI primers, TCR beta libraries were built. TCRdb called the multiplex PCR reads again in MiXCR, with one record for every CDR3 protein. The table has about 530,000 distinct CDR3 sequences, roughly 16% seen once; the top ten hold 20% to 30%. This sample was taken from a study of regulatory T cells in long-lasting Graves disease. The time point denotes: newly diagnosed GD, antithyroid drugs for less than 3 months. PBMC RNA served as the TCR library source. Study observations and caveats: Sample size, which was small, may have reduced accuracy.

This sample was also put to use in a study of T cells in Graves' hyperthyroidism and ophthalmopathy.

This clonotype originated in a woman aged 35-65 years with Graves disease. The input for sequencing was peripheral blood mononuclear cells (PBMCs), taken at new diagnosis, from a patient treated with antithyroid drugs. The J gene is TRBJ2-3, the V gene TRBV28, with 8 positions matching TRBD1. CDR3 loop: CASSLSFLGIRDRHPDTQYF. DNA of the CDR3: TGTGCCAGCAGTTTAAGTTTCTTGGGGATCCGGGACAGGCATCCAGATACGCAGTATTTT.